These T cell receptor beta chains were read from a single sample in a study of TIL therapy for anti-PD-1-resistant metastatic lung cancer. Using immunoSEQ multiplex PCR, the repertoire was profiled, and TCRdb retains in-frame clones only, with some absent. The sample contains some 16,000 clones, under 80% of which appear only once. The material was blood, obtained at baseline. These receptors came from a person aged 25 to 80 with non-small cell lung cancer. CDR3s include the opening cysteine and the closing phenylalanine or tryptophan. A D gene is named only where the DNA matches it firmly. Part of the rows lack a size; the others show once, few, many or a class for expanded clones.

v_gene	d_gene	abundance	j_gene	CDR3nt	CDR3aa
TRBV9	TRBD2	-	TRBJ2-3	TGTGCCAGCAGCGTAGATAGCGGGGGTTACTACACAGATACGCAGTATTTT	CASSVDSGGYYTDTQYF
TRBV11-2	-	-	TRBJ1-4	TGTGCCAGCAGCCCCCCAGACAGGTTTGCAACTAATGAAAAACTGTTTTTT	CASSPPDRFATNEKLFF
TRBV7-3	-	once	TRBJ2-3	TGTGCCAGCAGCCCACTCAATCAGGGGGGTACGCAGTATTTT	CASSPLNQGGTQYF
TRBV29-1	TRBD1	-	TRBJ2-7	TGCAGCGTTGAAGATATGAACAGGGGGTACGAGCAGTACTTC	CSVEDMNRGYEQYF
TRBV19	-	few	TRBJ2-1	TGTGCCAGTAGCCCAATGCACCCGGATGAGCAGTTCTTC	CASSPMHPDEQFF
TRBV6-6	TRBD1	-	TRBJ1-5	TGTGCCAGCAGTGATGTGACAGGGGGACGGCCCCAGCATTTT	CASSDVTGGRPQHF
TRBV15	TRBD1	-	TRBJ2-3	TGTGCCACCAGCAGGAAAGGACAGGGGACAGATACGCAGTATTTT	CATSRKGQGTDTQYF
TRBV14	-	-	TRBJ1-1	TGTGCCAGCAGCCGACTGACAGGGAACACTGAAGCTTTCTTT	CASSRLTGNTEAFF
TRBV7-6	TRBD1	-	TRBJ2-7	TGTGCCAGCAGCTTAGCCGGACAGGGGGCCTACGAGCAGTACTTC	CASSLAGQGAYEQYF
TRBV7-2	-	once	TRBJ2-2	TGTGCCAGCAGCTTTCGACGGGACACCGGGGAGCTGTTTTTT	CASSFRRDTGELFF
TRBV14	TRBD1	once	TRBJ2-7	TGTGCCAGCAGCCGCCGGGACAGAGACCATGGGGAGCAGTACTTC	CASSRRDRDHGEQYF
TRBV11-3	-	-	TRBJ2-3	TGTGCCAGCAGCTATGAAGGCGGGCAGGGAGATACGCAGTATTTT	CASSYEGGQGDTQYF
TRBV4-3	-	-	TRBJ1-1	TGCGCCAGCAGCCGCACCTGGACGTCTGTCACTGAAGCTTTCTTT	CASSRTWTSVTEAFF
TRBV19	TRBD1	-	TRBJ2-4	TGTGCCAGTAGTAGAACAGGGGTAGCCAAAAACATTCAGTACTTC	CASSRTGVAKNIQYF
TRBV7-9	-	-	TRBJ2-7	TGTGCCAGCAGCTTAGCAGGGGGTTTGGGGGGCGAGCAGTACTTC	CASSLAGGLGGEQYF
TRBV9	-	-	TRBJ1-1	TGTGCCAGCAGCGAAGGCGGTTTGAACACTGAAGCTTTCTTT	CASSEGGLNTEAFF
TRBV10-1	-	few	TRBJ1-5	TGCGCCAGCAGCACAGGGCAACAGCCCCAGCATTTT	CASSTGQQPQHF
TRBV27	-	-	TRBJ2-1	TGTGCCAGCAGCGCACTCGAACCCCCTCACAATGAGCAGTTCTTC	CASSALEPPHNEQFF
TRBV6-4	TRBD2	once	TRBJ2-3	TGTGCCAGCAGTGACTCAGGGGCGGGGGGAGATACGCAGTATTTT	CASSDSGAGGDTQYF
TRBV6-1	-	-	TRBJ2-3	TGTGCCAGCAGTGAGGGGCTCAACACAGATACGCAGTATTTT	CASSEGLNTDTQYF
TRBV18	TRBD1	-	TRBJ1-1	TGTGCCAGCTTGGTAGACAGGGCCAGAACTGAAGCTTTCTTT	CASLVDRARTEAFF
TRBV6-8	TRBD1	-	TRBJ2-7	TGCGCCAGCAGATCGGGACAGTCCTACGAGCAGTACTTC	CASRSGQSYEQYF
TRBV5-6	-	-	TRBJ1-6	TGTGCCAGCACCCGAAGAGACAGATCTAATTCACCCCTCCACTTT	CASTRRDRSNSPLHF
TRBV4-1	TRBD1	-	TRBJ2-7	TGCGCCAGCAGCCAGCACGAGGGACAGGGAGGAGGGCAGTACTTC	CASSQHEGQGGGQYF
TRBV6-5	TRBD1	-	TRBJ2-1	TGTGCCAGCAGTTACGAGCTGGGACAGGGGCATGAGCAGTTCTTC	CASSYELGQGHEQFF
TRBV7-2	-	few	TRBJ1-6	TGTGCCAGCAGCTTAGGGCTGGGGGGGCCAGGATCACCCCTCCACTTT	CASSLGLGGPGSPLHF
TRBV6-1	-	-	TRBJ1-6	TGTGCCAGCAGTGAAGGGTGGTGGGGCAATAATTCACCCCTCCACTTT	CASSEGWWGNNSPLHF
TRBV27	TRBD2	few	TRBJ2-3	TGTGCCAGCAGTTTAATTAGCGGGAGCACAGATACGCAGTATTTT	CASSLISGSTDTQYF
TRBV4-1	-	-	TRBJ2-7	TGCGCCAGTAATAACCCCGGGGGATCCTACGAGCAGTACTTC	CASNNPGGSYEQYF
TRBV10-1	TRBD1	-	TRBJ1-2	TGCGCCAGCAGTGAGTCTTGGGACAGCATCTACACCTTC	CASSESWDSIYTF
TRBV5-1	-	-	TRBJ1-5	TGCGCCAGCAGCCCGGGGACGGCTAATAGCAATCAGCCCCAGCATTTT	CASSPGTANSNQPQHF
TRBV5-5	-	-	TRBJ1-2	TGTGCCAGCAGCTTGGGCAGCTTTAACTATGGCTACACCTTC	CASSLGSFNYGYTF
TRBV7-3	-	-	TRBJ2-7	TGTGCCAGCAGCTTAACGGCGGGCGCGTCAACCTACGAGCAGTACTTC	CASSLTAGASTYEQYF
TRBV13	-	-	TRBJ1-3	TGTGCCAGCAGCCCCTCCCCCAAAATCAGCTCTGGAAACACCATATATTTT	CASSPSPKISSGNTIYF
TRBV7-6	-	-	TRBJ2-7	TGTGCCAGCAGCTTAGCCGGGGTAAACTCCTACGAGCAGTACTTC	CASSLAGVNSYEQYF
TRBV7-9	-	-	TRBJ2-1	TGTGCCAGCATCCCCTCCGGGACTCTCCTCTACAATGAGCAGTTCTTC	CASIPSGTLLYNEQFF
TRBV2	-	-	TRBJ1-1	TGTGCCAGCAGTGGACAGAAGAACACTGAAGCTTTCTTT	CASSGQKNTEAFF
TRBV7-9	-	-	TRBJ1-2	TGTGCCAGCAGCCAGACAGAGAACTATGGCTACACCTTC	CASSQTENYGYTF
TRBV19	TRBD2	once	TRBJ2-5	TGTGCCAGTAGTATATCGTCTAGCGGGGGGGCTCGGGTAGAGACCCAGTACTTC	CASSISSSGGARVETQYF
TRBV9	-	once	TRBJ2-2	TGTGCCAGCAGTACGCACAATCGGGGGCGGGGCACCGGGGAGCTGTTTTTT	CASSTHNRGRGTGELFF
TRBV7-2	-	-	TRBJ2-3	TGTGCCAGCAGCCTCTTTGGACCAGACACAGATACGCAGTATTTT	CASSLFGPDTDTQYF